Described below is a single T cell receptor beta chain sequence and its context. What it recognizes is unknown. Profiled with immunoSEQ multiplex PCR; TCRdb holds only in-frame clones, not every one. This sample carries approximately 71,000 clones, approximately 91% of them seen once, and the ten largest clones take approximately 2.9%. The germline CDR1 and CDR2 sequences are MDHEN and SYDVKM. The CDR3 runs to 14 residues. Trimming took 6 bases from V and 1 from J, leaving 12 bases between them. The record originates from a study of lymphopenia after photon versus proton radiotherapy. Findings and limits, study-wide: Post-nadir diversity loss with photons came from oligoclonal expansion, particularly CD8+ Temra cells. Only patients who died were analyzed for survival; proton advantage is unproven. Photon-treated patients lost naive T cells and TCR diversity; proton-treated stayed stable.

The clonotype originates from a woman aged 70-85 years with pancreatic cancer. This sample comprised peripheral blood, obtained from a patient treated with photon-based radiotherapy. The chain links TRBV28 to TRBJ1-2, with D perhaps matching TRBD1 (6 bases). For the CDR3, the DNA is TGTGCCAGCAGGAGGGACAACTTTAACTATGGCTACACCTTC. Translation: CASRRDNFNYGYTF.